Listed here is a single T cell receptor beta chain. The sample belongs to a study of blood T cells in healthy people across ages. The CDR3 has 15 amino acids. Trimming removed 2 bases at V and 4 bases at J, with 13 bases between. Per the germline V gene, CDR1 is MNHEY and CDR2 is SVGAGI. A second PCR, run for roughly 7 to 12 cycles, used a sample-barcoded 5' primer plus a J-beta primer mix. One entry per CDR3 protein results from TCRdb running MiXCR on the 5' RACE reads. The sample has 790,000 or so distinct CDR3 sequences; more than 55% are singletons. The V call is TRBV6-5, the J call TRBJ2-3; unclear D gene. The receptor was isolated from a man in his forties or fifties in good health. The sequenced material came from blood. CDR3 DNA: TGTGCCAGCAGTTACCTGGCTAGTTTTGCAGATACGCAGTATTTT. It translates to CASSYLASFADTQYF.